This TCR beta chain was sequenced for a study of PD-1 blockade in mismatch repair-deficient tumors. Study-level information: Patients had about eleven mismatch repair-deficient cancer types and were previously treated and progressing.

The CDR3 covers 14 residues. Looked up from germline, CDR1 is SSHAT and CDR2 is FNYEAQ (reference sequence). Mismatch repair deficiency was confirmed in all patients, by PCR or immunohistochemistry. TCR sequencing covered three patients who responded to pembrolizumab. Study conclusions and caveats: Rapid post-treatment expansion, then contraction, generally preceding radiologic response, marked tumor-resident clones.

TCRdb's copy holds only in-frame clones and misses some; the assay was immunoSEQ multiplex PCR. The data show about 120,000 clones, with 86% seen just once and less than 15% held by the top ten. This clone was detected once. Its antigen is not identified. One end of the junction varies from germline; a read error may be responsible. This receptor was taken from an adult with mismatch repair-deficient cancer. The sample consisted of peripheral blood, taken 44 weeks after starting pembrolizumab. The V gene is TRBV7-7, the J gene TRBJ2-2; possible D gene TRBD1, 6 bases. The DNA for the CDR3 is TGTGCTAGCAGCTTATCAGGGGACACCGGGGAGCTGTTTTTT. This sequence encodes CASSLSGDTGELFF.